What follows are 31 T cell receptor beta chains derived from one specimen sequenced in a study of T cell responses to AZD1222 COVID-19 vaccine. The table came from immunoSEQ multiplex PCR; TCRdb's copy has only in-frame clones and leaves some out. Of around 140,000 clones listed, about 90% are singletons. Source: peripheral blood, taken 28 days after the second AZD1222 dose. These receptors were collected from an adult who received the AZD1222 COVID-19 vaccine.

V usage is TRBV30 and J usage is TRBJ2-7; D may be TRBD2 (6 bases). The CDR3 spans 12 residues. Trimming shortened V by 0 bases and J by 13 bases, and 16 bases separated the two germline ends. Per germline, CDR1 GTSNPN and CDR2 SVGIG (reference sequence). The CDR3 DNA is TGTGCCTGGAGTGTAGAGAGGGGAGGTCTCTACTTC. As protein: CAWSVERGGLYF. The full variable domain, completed using reference TRBV30 and TRBJ2-7, is SQTIHQWPATLVQPVGSPLSLECTVEGTSNPNLYWYRQAAGRGLQLLFYSVGIGQISSEVPQNLSASRPQDRQFILSSKKLLLSDSGFYLCAWSVERGGLYFGPGTRLTVT.

This clone was observed a few times. The chain carries TRBV14 and TRBJ1-1; 7 bases fit TRBD1. This CDR3 is built from 15 residues. CDR1 is SGHDN, CDR2 FVKESK, per germline. The V segment lost 4 bases and the J segment 8 bases; nucleotides outside the gene matches: 13. The CDR3 here is CASSPPERQTGEAFF. For the CDR3, the DNA is TGTGCCAGCAGCCCCCCCGAGCGGCAGACAGGGGAAGCTTTCTTT.

J is TRBJ1-4 and V is TRBV10-3; 7 bases line up with TRBD1. Germline CDR1 and CDR2: ENHRY and SYGVKD. V shed 6 bases and J 3 bases; nucleotides not matched to a gene: 7. This CDR3 is 15 amino acids long. CDR3 loop: CAIRALDRPNEKLFF. CDR3 in DNA: TGTGCCATCAGGGCCCTGGACAGGCCTAATGAAAAACTGTTTTTT.

V and J are TRBV15 and TRBJ1-1, with D perhaps matching TRBD1 (5 bases). The CDR3 is made up of 14 amino acids. V was pared by 8 bases and J by 3 bases, with 16 bases between. Germline V gene data show CDR1 as LNHNV and CDR2 as YYDKDF (reference sequence). The CDR3 is CATGAWGMDTEAFF. Written as DNA, the CDR3 is TGTGCCACCGGGGCGTGGGGGATGGACACTGAAGCTTTCTTT. Full variable domain (missing parts from reference TRBV15 and TRBJ1-1): DAMVIQNPRYQVTQFGKPVTLSCSQTLNHNVMYWYQQKSSQAPKLLFHYYDKDFNNEADTPDNFQSRRPNTSFCFLDIRSPGLGDTAMYLCATGAWGMDTEAFFGQGTRLTVV.

The rearrangement joins TRBV7-2 to TRBJ1-2; D might be TRBD1 (5 bases). The length of the CDR3 is 16 residues. Germline CDR1 SGHTA, CDR2 FQGNSA. V lost 3 bases and J lost 1, with 15 bases in between. The CDR3 is CASSLRTGHINYGYTF. CDR3 sequence (DNA): TGTGCCAGCAGCTTGCGAACAGGACACATTAACTATGGCTACACCTTC. Supplemented by reference TRBV7-2 and TRBJ1-2, the full variable domain reads GAGVSQSPSNKVTEKGKDVELRCDPISGHTALYWYRQSLGQGLEFLIYFQGNSAPDKSGLPSDRFSAERTGGSVSTLTIQRTQQEDSAVYLCASSLRTGHINYGYTFGSGTRLTVV.

This clone was observed once. This chain links TRBV24-1 with TRBJ2-1; 7 nucleotides match TRBD1. Germline CDR1 is KGHDR and CDR2 is SFDVKD. V lost 5 bases to trimming and J lost 5 bases; unmatched junction nucleotides: 11. This CDR3 region has 16 residues. CDR3 in amino acids: CATSALRRGTNNEQFF. As DNA, the CDR3 is TGTGCCACCAGTGCCCTTCGCAGGGGGACCAACAATGAGCAGTTCTTC.

The J gene is TRBJ2-1, the V gene TRBV2, with 9 bases lining up with TRBD1. This CDR3 comprises 13 residues. The V gene's germline CDR1 is SNHLY and CDR2 FYNNEI. With V trimmed by 5 bases and J by 12 bases, 8 bases remained unmatched. CDR3 region: CASSRDREMGQFF. The DNA for the CDR3 is TGTGCCAGCAGTAGGGACAGGGAAATGGGGCAGTTCTTC. Using reference TRBV2 and TRBJ2-1 for the parts outside the CDR3, the full variable domain is EPEVTQTPSHQVTQMGQEVILRCVPISNHLYFYWYRQILGQKVEFLVSFYNNEISEKSEIFDDQFSVERPDGSNFTLKIRSTKLEDSAMYFCASSRDREMGQFFGPGTRLTVL.

The chain couples TRBV19 to TRBJ2-7; D remains unclear. The CDR3 contains 14 residues. The germline V gene encodes CDR1 LNHDA and CDR2 SQIVND (reference sequence). V lost 4 bases and J lost 2, with 12 bases in between. The CDR3 protein is CASSTSRGTYEQYF. In nucleotides, the CDR3 is TGTGCCAGTAGTACCTCCCGCGGTACCTACGAGCAGTACTTC.

The rearrangement uses TRBV27 and TRBJ1-1; D ambiguous. Germline values: CDR1 MNHEY, CDR2 SMNVEV (reference sequence). The CDR3 has 13 residues. V lost 2 bases, J lost 6 bases, and 10 bases lay in between. The CDR3 DNA is TGTGCCAGCAGTTTAGGGGTTAACGCTGAAGCTTTCTTT. Translation gives CASSLGVNAEAFF.

The chain employs TRBV19 and TRBJ2-1, with no clear D. From germline, CDR1 is LNHDA and CDR2 SQIVND (reference sequence). Trimming removed 2 bases at V and 6 bases at J, with 11 bases between. The CDR3 runs to 14 residues. In DNA, the CDR3 is TGTGCCAGTAGTATAACGCTAATGACCAATGAGCAGTTCTTC. It codes for CASSITLMTNEQFF. Full variable domain (remainder filled in from reference TRBV19 and TRBJ2-1): DGGITQSPKYLFRKEGQNVTLSCEQNLNHDAMYWYRQDPGQGLRLIYYSQIVNDFQKGDIAEGYSVSREKKESFPLTVTSAQKNPTAFYLCASSITLMTNEQFFGPGTRLTVL.

V usage is TRBV4-2 and J usage is TRBJ2-3; 8 bases match TRBD2. The CDR3 is made up of 16 amino acids. Germline CDR1 reads LGHNA; CDR2 reads YNFKEQ. The trim removed 2 bases at V and 3 bases at J, leaving 7 bases unmatched. CDR3: CASSQRPRGVTDTQYF. As DNA, the CDR3 is TGTGCCAGCAGCCAACGGCCGCGGGGGGTTACAGATACGCAGTATTTT.

The rearrangement uses TRBV30 and TRBJ2-7; the D gene is possibly TRBD2 (6 bases). Germline CDR1 GTSNPN, CDR2 SVGIG (reference sequence). The CDR3 consists of 13 residues. V gave up 2 bases and J gave up 3 bases, with 11 bases separating them. CDR3 sequence reads: CAWSFLAVYEQYF. CDR3 bases: TGTGCCTGGAGTTTCTTAGCGGTCTACGAGCAGTACTTC.

A single count supports this clone. The chain employs TRBV30 and TRBJ2-2; 7 bases agree with TRBD1. The germline gives CDR1 GTSNPN, CDR2 SVGIG (reference sequence). J was trimmed by 7 bases and V by 1 base; bases with no gene match: 3. The CDR3 has 13 amino acids. CDR3 loop: CAWSDRGDGELFF. In nucleotides, the CDR3 is TGTGCCTGGAGTGACAGGGGCGACGGGGAGCTGTTTTTT.

A single count supports this clone. The chain carries TRBV7-9 and TRBJ1-4; 8 bases align to TRBD1. The CDR3 extends over 17 amino acids. V gave up 1 base and J gave up 7 bases; unmatched junction bases: 11. CDR1 is SEHNR, CDR2 FQNEAQ, per germline (reference sequence). As DNA, the CDR3 is TGTGCCAGCAGCTTAGGTTACCGGGACAGGCTCGCTGAAAAACTGTTTTTT. Protein product: CASSLGYRDRLAEKLFF.

The V gene is TRBV27, the J gene TRBJ2-7; the D gene is possibly TRBD1 (5 bases). The CDR3 loop spans 19 amino acids. Trimming stripped 3 bases from V and 4 bases from J, with 28 bases between. CDR1 is MNHEY, CDR2 SMNVEV, per germline (reference sequence). The CDR3 protein is CASSFLSGRVPFFIYEQYF. The DNA of the CDR3 is TGTGCCAGCAGTTTCCTTTCCGGCAGGGTCCCCTTCTTCATATACGAGCAGTACTTC.

The table lists this clone with a few counts. This chain connects TRBV2 to TRBJ1-4, with D possibly matching TRBD1 (5 bases). V lost 3 bases and J 15 bases, leaving 23 bases between the germline ends. This CDR3 comprises 15 residues. Germline V gene lookup returns CDR1 SNHLY and CDR2 FYNNEI. CDR3 residues: CASSDDSRTMMNLFF. Here the CDR3 DNA reads TGTGCCAGCAGTGATGACAGCCGAACGATGATGAATTTGTTTTTT.

The rearrangement uses TRBV27 and TRBJ1-5, with a tentative D call TRBD1 (5 bases). Germline-derived CDR1 and CDR2 are MNHEY and SMNVEV (reference sequence). This CDR3 comprises 14 residues. Trimming took off 6 bases at V and 7 bases at J, with 16 bases between the two ends. The CDR3: CASRPGRLEQPQHF. In DNA form, the CDR3 reads TGTGCCAGCAGGCCAGGGAGGTTGGAACAGCCCCAGCATTTT.

V gene TRBV6-4 combines with J gene TRBJ2-2; TRBD1 aligns across 7 bases. Trimming removed 4 bases from V and 3 bases from J; junction bases left unmatched: 2. Germline V lookup: CDR1 MRHNA, CDR2 SNTAGT. The CDR3 contains 14 residues. The CDR3, as DNA: TGTGCCAGCAGTGGAACAGGGGACACCGGGGAGCTGTTTTTT. Translated, it gives CASSGTGDTGELFF.

The chain uses TRBV5-1 and TRBJ2-3; 15 nucleotides agree with TRBD2. V was clipped by 4 bases and J by 4 bases; unmatched bases: 4. This CDR3 comprises 16 residues. The germline V gene has CDR1 SGHRS and CDR2 YFSETQ. The CDR3 sequence: CASSPGLAGGADTQYF. CDR3 coding DNA: TGCGCCAGCAGCCCGGGACTAGCGGGGGGCGCAGATACGCAGTATTTT.

The chain uses TRBV27 and TRBJ2-1, with TRBD2 identical over 7 bases. J was trimmed by 2 bases and V by 1 base; bases with no gene match: 5. The CDR3 loop spans 16 amino acids. Per the germline V gene, CDR1 is MNHEY and CDR2 is SMNVEV (reference sequence). CDR3 region: CASSLWIAGPYNEQFF. CDR3 coding DNA: TGTGCCAGCAGTTTATGGATAGCGGGCCCCTACAATGAGCAGTTCTTC.

The rearrangement joins TRBV6-5 to TRBJ2-1, with D possibly called TRBD1 or TRBD2 (5 bases each). Germline V gives CDR1 MNHEY, CDR2 SVGAGI. V was clipped by 6 bases and J by 8 bases, with 20 bases between them. The CDR3 spans 15 residues. For the CDR3, the DNA is TGTGCCAGCAGCCCATACTGGGACGGGGCCGATGAGCAGTTCTTC. This gives the protein CASSPYWDGADEQFF.

This clone was detected only a few times. At one end the junction does not follow the germline gene, possibly because of a read error. This chain joins TRBV27 and TRBJ1-5; D remains unclear. Germline CDR1 and CDR2: MNHEY and SMNVEV (reference sequence). There are 13 residues in the CDR3. CDR3 sequence (DNA): TGTGCCAGCAGTTTATATGCAGATCAACCCCAGCATTTT. Translating gives CASSLYADQPQHF.

J is TRBJ2-5 and V is TRBV2; 10 positions agree with TRBD2. With 7 bases clipped from V and 3 bases from J, the junction kept 8 bases outside the gene matches. Looked up from germline, CDR1 is SNHLY and CDR2 is FYNNEI. This CDR3 comprises 15 residues. In DNA form, the CDR3 reads TGTGCCAGCAACCGGCTAGCGGGGGACGAAGAGACCCAGTACTTC. Translation gives CASNRLAGDEETQYF.

Concerning this clone: The junction and the germline gene differ at one end; a read error may be behind it. V usage is TRBV30 and J usage is TRBJ1-3; the match to TRBD1 covers 7 bases. Germline V gene data show CDR1 as GTSNPN and CDR2 as SVGIG (reference sequence). This CDR3 spans 14 amino acids. The CDR3 DNA reads TGTGCCGGGAGACGACAGGGATATGGAAACACCATATATTTT. Its protein is CAGRRQGYGNTIYF.

This clone was observed a handful of times. V is TRBV4-1 and J is TRBJ2-7; no firm D call. Germline V gene data show CDR1 as MGHRA and CDR2 as YSYEKL. There are 14 residues in the CDR3. The V gene lost 2 bases and the J gene lost 1 base, with 9 bases spanning the gap. The CDR3 here is CASSQLVDSYEQYF. Written as DNA, the CDR3 is TGCGCCAGCAGCCAATTGGTGGATTCCTACGAGCAGTACTTC.

The chain links TRBV7-8 to TRBJ2-5; tentative D call: TRBD2 (6 bases). From germline, CDR1 is SGHVS and CDR2 FQNEAQ. CDR3 length equals 14 residues. With 1 base removed from V and 7 bases from J, the gap between germline ends came to 13 bases. The CDR3 reads CASSLGGRIGTQYF. Here the CDR3 DNA reads TGTGCCAGCAGCTTAGGAGGGAGGATAGGGACCCAGTACTTC.

This clone was observed a handful of times. The genes are TRBV14 and TRBJ2-7; D unclear. The germline V gene encodes CDR1 SGHDN and CDR2 FVKESK. V was clipped by 1 base and J by 0 bases, with 7 bases between them. The CDR3 has 14 amino acids. The DNA for the CDR3 is TGTGCCAGCAGCCAAGCTTTTAGCTCCTACGAGCAGTACTTC. Residues: CASSQAFSSYEQYF.

This sequence joins TRBV4-1 and TRBJ2-6; 7 nucleotides align to TRBD2. The germline gives CDR1 MGHRA, CDR2 YSYEKL. CDR3 length: 16 amino acids. The J segment lost 2 bases and the V segment lost 0 bases, leaving 1 base of the junction unmatched. CDR3 in DNA: TGCGCCAGCAGCCAAGATGGGGGGGCTGGGGCCAACGTCCTGACTTTC. It translates to CASSQDGGAGANVLTF.

The chain carries TRBV11-2 and TRBJ1-6; 7 bases are shared with TRBD1. The junction had 13 bases not matched to a gene; V was cut back by 3 bases and J by 5 bases. Germline assignment: CDR1 SGHAT and CDR2 FQNNGV. The CDR3 covers 18 residues. CDR3 in DNA: TGTGCCAGCAGCTTCCACCGGGACAGCCGCGGGGATAATTCACCCCTCCACTTT. It encodes CASSFHRDSRGDNSPLHF. The full variable domain, rest sourced from reference TRBV11-2 and TRBJ1-6, is EAGVAQSPRYKIIEKRQSVAFWCNPISGHATLYWYQQILGQGPKLLIQFQNNGVVDDSQLPKDRFSAERLKGVDSTLKIQPAKLEDSAVYLCASSFHRDSRGDNSPLHFGNGTRLTVT.

This chain connects TRBV10-3 to TRBJ2-7, with D maybe TRBD2 (5 bases). Trimming stripped 6 bases from V and 7 bases from J, with 13 bases between. The CDR3 consists of 12 residues. Germline V gene sequence: CDR1 ENHRY, CDR2 SYGVKD. CDR3 loop: CAIREASGEQYF. The CDR3 DNA is TGTGCCATCAGGGAGGCCTCCGGGGAGCAGTACTTC.

The chain employs TRBV10-3 and TRBJ1-2; D unresolved. V was pared by 0 bases and J by 5 bases, with 19 bases between. Germline assignment: CDR1 ENHRY and CDR2 SYGVKD. There are 17 residues in the CDR3. This chain's CDR3 is CAISESARQYPRYGYTF. The CDR3 region has the DNA TGTGCCATCAGTGAGTCGGCTCGTCAGTACCCGAGATATGGCTACACCTTC.